This is a list of T cell receptor gamma chains from one sample in a study of gamma delta lymphoproliferative disorders and STAT genes. TCRdb called clones from the multiplex PCR reads again using CATT. In the table there are some 1,200 gamma-chain clones, 8.5% to 10% of which are singletons. The specimen sequenced was blood. These receptors originate from a human donor with gamma-delta T-cell large granular lymphocyte leukemia. The CDR3 runs from the conserved cysteine through the conserved F or W.

TRGJP1 TRGV8 CATWDWGATGWFKIF
TRGJ1/TRGJ2 TRGV10 CAAWVQDKKLF
TRGJP1 TRGV10 CAACGGWFKIF
TRGJ1/TRGJ2 TRGV11 CTTVPAGLGTGKLF
TRGJ1/TRGJ2 TRGV8 CAAYYKKLF
TRGJ1/TRGJ2 TRGV8 CATWDPPWKLF
TRGJP1 TRGV10 CAAWVRFKIF
TRGJ1/TRGJ2 TRGV2 CATWDGLREKLF
TRGJ1/TRGJ2 TRGV4 CATWDSPGHYYYKKLF
TRGJP2 TRGV8 CATWDKVRGSDWIKTF
TRGJP1 TRGV10 CAAWDYRPNGWFKIF
TRGJ1/TRGJ2 TRGV9 CALWESSCYYKKLF
TRGJP1 TRGV10 CAACHTTGWFKIF
TRGJ1/TRGJ2 TRGV2 CATWDGPIYKKLF
TRGJ1/TRGJ2 TRGV9 CALWEVQLSGYKKLF
TRGJ1/TRGJ2 TRGV3 CATWDRPEKKLF
TRGJ1/TRGJ2 TRGV10 CAAWDRNYYKKLF
TRGJ1/TRGJ2 TRGV4 CATWPHKKLF
TRGJ1/TRGJ2 TRGV4 CATWDGARIYYKKLF
TRGJP1 TRGV11 CACWIGEITGWFKIF
TRGJ1/TRGJ2 TRGV8 CATWDSRSEKLF
TRGJ1/TRGJ2 TRGV8 CATWDFFNKKLF
TRGJP1 TRGV2 CATWDGRAGWFKIF
TRGJ1/TRGJ2 TRGV10 CAAWDADYYKKLF
TRGJP1 TRGV11 CTTVPVYTTGWFKIF
TRGJ1/TRGJ2 TRGV3 CATWEYYKKLF
TRGJP1 TRGV8 CATWIKISTGWFKIF
TRGJ1/TRGJ2 TRGV11 CTTVPAGLGYYYKKLF
TRGJP2 TRGV3 CATWDRPGSDWIKTF
TRGJ1/TRGJ2 TRGV11 CTTVPAGLGTSYYKKLF
TRGJP1 TRGV8 CATWDSGAGWFKIF
TRGJ1/TRGJ2 TRGV4 CATWDNVYYKKLF
TRGJ1/TRGJ2 TRGV11 CTTVPAGLPSSLYYKKLF
TRGJ1/TRGJ2 TRGV11 CTTVPAGLGTGYKKLF
TRGJ1/TRGJ2 TRGV10 CAAWDCLGPTYYKKLF
TRGJ1/TRGJ2 TRGV11 CACWIRHAVALNYYKKLF